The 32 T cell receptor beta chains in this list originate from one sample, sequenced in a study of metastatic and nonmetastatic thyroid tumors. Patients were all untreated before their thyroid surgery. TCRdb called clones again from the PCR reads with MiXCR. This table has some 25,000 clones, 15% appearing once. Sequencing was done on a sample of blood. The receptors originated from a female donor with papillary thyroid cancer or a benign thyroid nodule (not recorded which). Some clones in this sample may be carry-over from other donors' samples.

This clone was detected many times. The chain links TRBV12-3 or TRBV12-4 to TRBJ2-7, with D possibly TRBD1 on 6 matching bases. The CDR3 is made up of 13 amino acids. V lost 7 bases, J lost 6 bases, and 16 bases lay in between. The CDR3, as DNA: TGTGCCAGCACCTTCGCCCAGGGGCGCGAGCAGTACTTC. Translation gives CASTFAQGREQYF.

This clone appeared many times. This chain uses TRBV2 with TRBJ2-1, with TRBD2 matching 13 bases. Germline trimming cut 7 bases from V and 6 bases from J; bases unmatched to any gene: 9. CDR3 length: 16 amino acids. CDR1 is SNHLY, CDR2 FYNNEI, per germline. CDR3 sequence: CASTLYWTSGSNEQFF. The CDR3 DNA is TGTGCCAGCACCCTCTATTGGACTAGCGGGAGCAATGAGCAGTTCTTC.

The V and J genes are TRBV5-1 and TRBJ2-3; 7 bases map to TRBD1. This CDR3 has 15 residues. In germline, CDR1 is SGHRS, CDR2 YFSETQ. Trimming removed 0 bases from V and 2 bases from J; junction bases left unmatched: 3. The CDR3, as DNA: TGCGCCAGCAGCTTGGTTACAGGGGTCACAGATACGCAGTATTTT. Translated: CASSLVTGVTDTQYF.

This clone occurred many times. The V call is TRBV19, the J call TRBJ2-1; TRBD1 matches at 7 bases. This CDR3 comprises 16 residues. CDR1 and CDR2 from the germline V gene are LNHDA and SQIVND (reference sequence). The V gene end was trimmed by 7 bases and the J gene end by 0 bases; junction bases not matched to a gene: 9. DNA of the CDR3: TGTGCCAGTACCTCAACACCAGGGGGCTCCTACAATGAGCAGTTCTTC. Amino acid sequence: CASTSTPGGSYNEQFF.

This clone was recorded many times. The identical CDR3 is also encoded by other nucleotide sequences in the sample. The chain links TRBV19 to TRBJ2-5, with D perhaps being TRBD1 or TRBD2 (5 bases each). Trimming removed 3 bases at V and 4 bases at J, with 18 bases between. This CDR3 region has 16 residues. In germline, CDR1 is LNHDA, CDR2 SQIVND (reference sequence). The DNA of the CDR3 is TGTGCCAGTAGTATCCCAGGGAGAGGGAAGATAGAGACCCAGTACTTC. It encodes CASSIPGRGKIETQYF.

The CDR3 nucleotides read TGTGCCACCAGCAGAGGGGACTCTTACGAGCAGTACTTC. Amino acids: CATSRGDSYEQYF. V is TRBV15 and J is TRBJ2-7; D is possibly TRBD2 (6 bases). The CDR3 consists of 13 residues. The germline CDR1 and CDR2 sequences are LNHNV and YYDKDF (reference sequence). V dropped 1 base and J dropped 4 bases, with 8 bases sitting between them.

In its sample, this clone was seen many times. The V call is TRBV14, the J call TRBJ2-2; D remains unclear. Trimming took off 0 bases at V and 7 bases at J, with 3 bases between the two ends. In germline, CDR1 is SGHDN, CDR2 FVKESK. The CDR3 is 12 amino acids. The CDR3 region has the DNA TGTGCCAGCAGCCAAGAGGTCGGGGAGCTGTTTTTT. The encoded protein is CASSQEVGELFF.

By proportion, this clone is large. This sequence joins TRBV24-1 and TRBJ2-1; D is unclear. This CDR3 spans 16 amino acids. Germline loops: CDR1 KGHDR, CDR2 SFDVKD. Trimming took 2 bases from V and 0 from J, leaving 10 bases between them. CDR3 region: CATSDSGSGSYNEQFF. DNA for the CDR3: TGTGCCACCAGTGATTCAGGTTCGGGCTCCTACAATGAGCAGTTCTTC.

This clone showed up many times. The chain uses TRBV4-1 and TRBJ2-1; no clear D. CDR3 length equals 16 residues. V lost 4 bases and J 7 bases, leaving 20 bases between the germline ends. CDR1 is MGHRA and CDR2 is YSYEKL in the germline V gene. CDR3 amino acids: CASSPPHQTPSNEQFF. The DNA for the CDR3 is TGCGCCAGCAGCCCCCCCCACCAAACCCCTTCTAATGAGCAGTTCTTC.

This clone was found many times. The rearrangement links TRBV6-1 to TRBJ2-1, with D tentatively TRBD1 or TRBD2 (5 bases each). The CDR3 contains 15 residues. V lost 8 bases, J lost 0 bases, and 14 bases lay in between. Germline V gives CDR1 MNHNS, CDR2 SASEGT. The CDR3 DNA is TGTGCCAGCCATCCCGGGACCGCCTCCTACAATGAGCAGTTCTTC. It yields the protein CASHPGTASYNEQFF.

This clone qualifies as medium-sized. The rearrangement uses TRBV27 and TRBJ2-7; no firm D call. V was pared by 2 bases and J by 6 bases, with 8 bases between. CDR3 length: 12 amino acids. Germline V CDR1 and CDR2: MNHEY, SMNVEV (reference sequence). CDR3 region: CASSLPGSEQYF. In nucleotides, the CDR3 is TGTGCCAGCAGTTTACCTGGTTCCGAGCAGTACTTC.

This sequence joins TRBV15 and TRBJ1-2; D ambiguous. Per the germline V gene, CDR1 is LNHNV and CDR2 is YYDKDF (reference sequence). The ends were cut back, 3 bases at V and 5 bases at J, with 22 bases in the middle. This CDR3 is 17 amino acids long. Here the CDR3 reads CATSSNTSFYVRYGYTF. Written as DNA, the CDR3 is TGTGCCACCAGCAGCAACACGTCCTTTTATGTGAGGTATGGCTACACCTTC.

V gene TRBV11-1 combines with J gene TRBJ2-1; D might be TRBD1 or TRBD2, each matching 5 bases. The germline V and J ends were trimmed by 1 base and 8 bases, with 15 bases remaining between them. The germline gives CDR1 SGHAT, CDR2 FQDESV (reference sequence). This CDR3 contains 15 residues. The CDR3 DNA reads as TGTGCCAGCAGCTTAGGAGGGGCGGCAATCCATGAGCAGTTCTTC. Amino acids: CASSLGGAAIHEQFF.

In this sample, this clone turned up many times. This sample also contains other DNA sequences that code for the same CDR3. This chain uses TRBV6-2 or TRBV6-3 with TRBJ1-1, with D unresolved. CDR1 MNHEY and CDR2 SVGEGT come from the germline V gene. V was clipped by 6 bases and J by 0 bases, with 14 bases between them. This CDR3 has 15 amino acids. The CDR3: CASSLRVIMNTEAFF. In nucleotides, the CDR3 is TGTGCCAGCAGCCTTAGAGTGATCATGAACACTGAAGCTTTCTTT.

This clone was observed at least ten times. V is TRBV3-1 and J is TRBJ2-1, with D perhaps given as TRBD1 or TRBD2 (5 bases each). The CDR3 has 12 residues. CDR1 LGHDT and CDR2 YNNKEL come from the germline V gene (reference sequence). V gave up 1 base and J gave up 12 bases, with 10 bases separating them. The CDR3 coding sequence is TGTGCCAGCAGCCAAGTTGGGGGTCGGCAGTTCTTC. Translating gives CASSQVGGRQFF.

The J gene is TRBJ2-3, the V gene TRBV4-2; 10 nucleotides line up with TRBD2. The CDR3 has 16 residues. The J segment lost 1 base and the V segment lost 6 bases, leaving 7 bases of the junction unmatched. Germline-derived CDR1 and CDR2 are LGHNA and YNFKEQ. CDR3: CASSQILAGGTDTQYF. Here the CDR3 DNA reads TGTGCCAGCAGTCAGATCCTAGCGGGGGGCACAGATACGCAGTATTTT.

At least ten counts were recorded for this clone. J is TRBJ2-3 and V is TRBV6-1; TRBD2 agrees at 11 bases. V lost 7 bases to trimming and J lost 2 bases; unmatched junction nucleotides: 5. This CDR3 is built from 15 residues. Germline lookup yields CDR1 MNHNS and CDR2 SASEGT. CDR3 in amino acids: CASTLAGGITDTQYF. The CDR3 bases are TGTGCCAGCACCTTAGCGGGAGGGATCACAGATACGCAGTATTTT.

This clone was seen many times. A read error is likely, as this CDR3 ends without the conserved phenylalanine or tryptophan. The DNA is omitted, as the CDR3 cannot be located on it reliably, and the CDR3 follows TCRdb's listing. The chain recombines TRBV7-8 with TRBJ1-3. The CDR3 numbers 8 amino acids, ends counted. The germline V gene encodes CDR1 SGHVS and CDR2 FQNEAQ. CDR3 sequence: CASSWGLA.

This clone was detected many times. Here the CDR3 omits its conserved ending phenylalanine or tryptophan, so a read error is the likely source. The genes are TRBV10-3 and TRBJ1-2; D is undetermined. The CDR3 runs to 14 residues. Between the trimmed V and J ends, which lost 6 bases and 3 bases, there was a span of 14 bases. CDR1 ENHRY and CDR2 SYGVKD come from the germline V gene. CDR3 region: CAIRAEGEDYGYTI. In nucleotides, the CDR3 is TGTGCCATCAGGGCGGAGGGCGAGGACTATGGCTACACCATC.

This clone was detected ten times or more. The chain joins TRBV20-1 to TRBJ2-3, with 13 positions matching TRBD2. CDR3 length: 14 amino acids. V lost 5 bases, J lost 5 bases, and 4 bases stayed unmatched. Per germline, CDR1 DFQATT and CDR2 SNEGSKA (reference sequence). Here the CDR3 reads CSARTSGRGDTQYF. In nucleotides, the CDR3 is TGCAGTGCTCGGACTAGCGGGAGAGGAGATACGCAGTATTTT.

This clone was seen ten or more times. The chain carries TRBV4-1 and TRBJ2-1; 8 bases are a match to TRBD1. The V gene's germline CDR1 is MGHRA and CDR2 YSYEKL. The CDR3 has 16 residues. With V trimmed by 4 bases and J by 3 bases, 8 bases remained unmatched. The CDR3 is CASSLIWGQDYNEQFF. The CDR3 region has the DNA TGCGCCAGCAGCCTCATCTGGGGACAGGACTACAATGAGCAGTTCTTC.

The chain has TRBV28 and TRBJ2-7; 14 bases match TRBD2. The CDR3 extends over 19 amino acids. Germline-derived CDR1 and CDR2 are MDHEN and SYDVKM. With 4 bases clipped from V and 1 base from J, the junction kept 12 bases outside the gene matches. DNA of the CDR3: TGTGCCAGCAGTTCCGCCGGGACTAGCGGGAGTGTGAAGTCCTACGAGCAGTACTTC. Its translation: CASSSAGTSGSVKSYEQYF.

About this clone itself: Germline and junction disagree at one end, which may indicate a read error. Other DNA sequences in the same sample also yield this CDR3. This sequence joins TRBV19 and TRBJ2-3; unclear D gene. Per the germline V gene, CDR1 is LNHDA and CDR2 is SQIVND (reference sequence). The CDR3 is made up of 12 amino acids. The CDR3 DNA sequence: TGCGCCAGTAGCACCCGAGGAGATACACAGTATTTT. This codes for CASSTRGDTQYF.

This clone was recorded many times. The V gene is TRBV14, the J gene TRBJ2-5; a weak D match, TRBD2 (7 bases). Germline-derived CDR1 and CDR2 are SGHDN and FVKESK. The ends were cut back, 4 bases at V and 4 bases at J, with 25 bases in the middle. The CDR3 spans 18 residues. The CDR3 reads CASSPHQGLAGVGETQYF. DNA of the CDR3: TGTGCCAGCAGCCCGCACCAGGGGCTGGCGGGAGTGGGAGAGACCCAGTACTTC.

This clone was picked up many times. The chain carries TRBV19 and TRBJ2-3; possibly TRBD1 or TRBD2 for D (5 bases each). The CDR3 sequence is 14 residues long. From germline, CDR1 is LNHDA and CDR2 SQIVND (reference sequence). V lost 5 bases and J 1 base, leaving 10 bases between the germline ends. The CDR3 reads CASSGDGGTDTQYF. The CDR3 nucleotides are TGTGCCAGTAGTGGGGACGGGGGCACAGATACGCAGTATTTT.

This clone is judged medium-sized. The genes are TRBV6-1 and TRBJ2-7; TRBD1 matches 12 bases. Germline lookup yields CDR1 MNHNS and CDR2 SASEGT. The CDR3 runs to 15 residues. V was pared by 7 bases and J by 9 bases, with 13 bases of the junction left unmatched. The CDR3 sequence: CASNPPGQGAPLQYF. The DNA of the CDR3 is TGTGCCAGCAACCCTCCGGGACAGGGGGCCCCACTGCAGTACTTC.

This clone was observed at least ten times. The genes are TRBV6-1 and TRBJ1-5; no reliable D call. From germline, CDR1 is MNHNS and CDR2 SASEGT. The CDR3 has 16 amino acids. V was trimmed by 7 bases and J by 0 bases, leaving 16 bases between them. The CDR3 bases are TGTGCCAGCACCCGAACCGTACAGAATAGCAATCAGCCCCAGCATTTT. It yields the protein CASTRTVQNSNQPQHF.

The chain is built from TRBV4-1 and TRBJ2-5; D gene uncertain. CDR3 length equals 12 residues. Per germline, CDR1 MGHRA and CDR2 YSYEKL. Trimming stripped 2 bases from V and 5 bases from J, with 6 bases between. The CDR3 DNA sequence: TGCGCCAGCAGCCAACCCTTCGAGACCCAGTACTTC. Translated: CASSQPFETQYF.

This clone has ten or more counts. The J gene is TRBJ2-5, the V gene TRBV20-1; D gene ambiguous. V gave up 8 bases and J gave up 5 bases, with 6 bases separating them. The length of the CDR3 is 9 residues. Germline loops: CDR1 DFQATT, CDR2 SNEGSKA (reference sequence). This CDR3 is CSTTETQYF. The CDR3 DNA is TGCAGTACTACGGAGACCCAGTACTTC.

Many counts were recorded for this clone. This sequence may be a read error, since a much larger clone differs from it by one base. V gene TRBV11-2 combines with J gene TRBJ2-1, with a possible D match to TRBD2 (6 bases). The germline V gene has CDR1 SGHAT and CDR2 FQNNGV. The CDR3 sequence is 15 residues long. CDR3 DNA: TGTGCCAGCAGCCCTCAAGCGGGTTCCCTCAATGAGCGGTTCTTC. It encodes CASSPQAGSLNERFF.

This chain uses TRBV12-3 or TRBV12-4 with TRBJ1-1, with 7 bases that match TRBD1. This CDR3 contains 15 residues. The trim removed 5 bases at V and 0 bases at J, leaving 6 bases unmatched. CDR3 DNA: TGTGCCAGCAGTCAGACAGGGTCTTTGAACACTGAAGCTTTCTTT. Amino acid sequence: CASSQTGSLNTEAFF.

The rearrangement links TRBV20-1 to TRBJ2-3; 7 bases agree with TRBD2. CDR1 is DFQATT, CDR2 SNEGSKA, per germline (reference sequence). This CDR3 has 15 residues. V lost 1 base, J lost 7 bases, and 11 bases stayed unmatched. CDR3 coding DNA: TGCAGTGCTAGAGCCTGGCGGGAGTATCGTTATACGCAGTATTTT. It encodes CSARAWREYRYTQYF.